These 29 T cell receptor beta chains were all obtained from the same sample, sequenced in a study of CD8 T cells in Susac syndrome. cDNA came from roughly 0.53 to 1 ug RNA primed by random hexamers. One entry per CDR3 protein results from TCRdb running MiXCR on the immunoSEQ multiplex PCR reads. The sample contains some 130,000 distinct CDR3 sequences, roughly 94% of which appear only once. Material: CD8+ T cells from PBMCs. The receptor set was obtained from a human donor with Susac syndrome.

V and J are TRBV20-1 and TRBJ2-7; D call uncertain. Germline CDR1 and CDR2: DFQATT and SNEGSKA (reference sequence). V gave up 0 bases and J gave up 1 base, with 13 bases separating them. The CDR3 contains 15 residues. The DNA of the CDR3 is TGCAGTGCTAGAGAATCTGTGACGCCATCCTACGAGCAGTACTTC. Translated: CSARESVTPSYEQYF.

The CDR3 loop reads CASSLEREVYNEQFF. In DNA, the CDR3 is TGTGCCAGCAGCTTAGAGCGGGAGGTCTACAATGAGCAGTTCTTC. The rearrangement uses TRBV7-9 and TRBJ2-1; TRBD2 agrees at 9 bases. The CDR3 covers 15 residues. The J segment lost 3 bases and the V segment lost 1 base, leaving 1 base of the junction unmatched. Germline V CDR1 and CDR2: SEHNR, FQNEAQ (reference sequence). Supplemented by reference TRBV7-9 and TRBJ2-1, the full variable domain reads DTGVSQNPRHKITKRGQNVTFRCDPISEHNRLYWYRQTLGQGPEFLTYFQNEAQLEKSRLLSDRFSAERPKGSFSTLEIQRTEQGDSAMYLCASSLEREVYNEQFFGPGTRLTVL.

The CDR3 loop reads CATRQKAYNEQFF. The CDR3 DNA sequence: TGTGCCACCCGGCAGAAAGCCTACAATGAGCAGTTCTTC. V gene TRBV24-1 combines with J gene TRBJ2-1; D remains unclear. The CDR3 sequence is 13 residues long. Germline V gene sequence: CDR1 KGHDR, CDR2 SFDVKD. Trimming removed 9 bases from V and 2 bases from J, with 10 bases in between.

V and J are TRBV9 and TRBJ2-1, with 9 nucleotides matching TRBD2. The CDR3 runs to 18 residues. J gave up 5 bases and V 4 bases, and 16 bases lay outside the gene matches. From germline, CDR1 is SGDLS and CDR2 YYNGEE. The CDR3 reads CASSPYIIAGEENNEQFF. CDR3 nucleotides: TGTGCCAGCAGCCCATACATAATAGCGGGGGAGGAAAACAATGAGCAGTTCTTC.

V usage is TRBV27 and J usage is TRBJ2-2; D gene unclear. V was pared by 6 bases and J by 7 bases, with 12 bases between. The germline V gene encodes CDR1 MNHEY and CDR2 SMNVEV (reference sequence). The CDR3 has 13 residues. The CDR3 nucleotides read TGTGCCAGCAGCCCCGTGGCCCGCGGGGAGCTGTTTTTT. This gives the protein CASSPVARGELFF.

The rearrangement joins TRBV7-9 to TRBJ1-1; 9 nucleotides agree with TRBD1. The J segment lost 0 bases and the V segment lost 6 bases, leaving 17 bases of the junction unmatched. Germline V lookup: CDR1 SEHNR, CDR2 FQNEAQ (reference sequence). The CDR3 has 19 amino acids. CDR3: CASSRTSSTGTGMNTEAFF. The CDR3 nucleotides are TGTGCCAGCAGTCGAACTTCCTCTACCGGGACAGGGATGAACACTGAAGCTTTCTTT.

This CDR3 is CASSQDPGVEQYF. CDR3 in DNA: TGTGCCAGCAGCCAAGATCCCGGGGTCGAGCAGTACTTC. J is TRBJ2-7 and V is TRBV3-1; D is perhaps TRBD2 (5 bases). The V gene lost 0 bases and the J gene lost 6 bases, with 9 bases spanning the gap. The CDR3 is 13 residues long. Germline V CDR1 and CDR2: LGHDT, YNNKEL (reference sequence).

J is TRBJ1-1 and V is TRBV20-1, with D possibly being TRBD1 (5 bases). Trimming removed 6 bases from V and 1 base from J, with 15 bases in between. The CDR3 runs 14 residues. Germline CDR1 and CDR2: DFQATT and SNEGSKA (reference sequence). The CDR3 nucleotides are TGCAGTGCCGTTGGTTGGCAGGGGAACACTGAAGCTTTCTTT. Translated, it gives CSAVGWQGNTEAFF.

J is TRBJ2-2 and V is TRBV20-1, with D possibly matching TRBD2 (5 bases). The germline CDR1 and CDR2 sequences are DFQATT and SNEGSKA (reference sequence). Trimming cost V 1 base and J 2 bases, with 11 bases left between them. The length of the CDR3 is 15 residues. The CDR3: CSARGGLGNTGELFF. The CDR3 DNA reads TGCAGTGCTAGAGGCGGGCTGGGAAACACCGGGGAGCTGTTTTTT.

The chain carries TRBV6-5 and TRBJ2-7; tentative D call: TRBD1 (5 bases). The CDR3 covers 13 residues. The ends were cut back, 3 bases at V and 2 bases at J, with 8 bases in the middle. CDR1 and CDR2 from the germline V gene are MNHEY and SVGAGI. CDR3 sequence reads: CASSYQGPYEQYF. Written as DNA, the CDR3 is TGTGCCAGCAGTTATCAGGGTCCCTACGAGCAGTACTTC.

The rearrangement uses TRBV27 and TRBJ2-7; 8 nucleotides match TRBD2. The germline V gene encodes CDR1 MNHEY and CDR2 SMNVEV (reference sequence). V shed 5 bases, J shed 7 bases, and the junction held 16 bases outside the gene matches. This CDR3 region has 16 residues. CDR3 sequence (DNA): TGTGCCAGCAGTCTCGGGGCGGGAGGTCTACTGGGGGAGCAGTACTTC. This codes for CASSLGAGGLLGEQYF.

The chain is built from TRBV28 and TRBJ1-1; 8 positions match TRBD1. The CDR3 spans 15 residues. V shed 8 bases, J shed 3 bases, and the junction held 11 bases outside the gene matches. Per germline, CDR1 MDHEN and CDR2 SYDVKM. CDR3 amino acids: CASGGRGHLYTEAFF. CDR3 DNA sequence: TGTGCCAGCGGGGGCAGGGGGCATTTGTACACTGAAGCTTTCTTT.

This chain joins TRBV11-2 and TRBJ2-3; D gene unclear. The CDR3 contains 13 residues. Germline V gives CDR1 SGHAT, CDR2 FQNNGV. Trimming stripped 8 bases from V and 2 bases from J, with 11 bases between. As DNA, the CDR3 is TGTGCCAGCCCTGGACCCAACACAGATACGCAGTATTTT. Translating gives CASPGPNTDTQYF.

The CDR3 sequence: CASKPGQVQTGELFF. CDR3 DNA: TGTGCCAGCAAACCGGGACAGGTCCAAACCGGGGAGCTGTTTTTT. The chain joins TRBV6-2 or TRBV6-3 to TRBJ2-2; 8 bases align to TRBD1. Germline V gene sequence: CDR1 MNHEY, CDR2 SVGEGT. This CDR3 comprises 15 residues. V lost 7 bases and J lost 5; bases outside the gene matches: 9.

V is TRBV30 and J is TRBJ1-1, with no clear D. Germline loops: CDR1 GTSNPN, CDR2 SVGIG (reference sequence). This CDR3 comprises 13 residues. Trimming shortened V by 0 bases and J by 7 bases, and 12 bases separated the two germline ends. CDR3: CAWSVPPYNEAFF. The CDR3 coding sequence is TGTGCCTGGAGTGTACCCCCATACAATGAAGCTTTCTTT.

The CDR3 spells CASGRSRAPYGYTF. The CDR3 DNA reads TGTGCCAGCGGTAGGTCCCGAGCCCCTTATGGCTACACCTTC. The chain uses TRBV27 and TRBJ1-2; D uncertain. The CDR3 totals 14 residues. V was cut by 8 bases and J by 5 bases, with 18 bases left in between. The germline CDR1 and CDR2 sequences are MNHEY and SMNVEV (reference sequence).

This clonotype was picked up a small number of times. The chain employs TRBV4-1 and TRBJ2-7; D not certain. The CDR3 consists of 13 residues. Germline values: CDR1 MGHRA, CDR2 YSYEKL. The V gene lost 0 bases and the J gene lost 2 bases, with 5 bases spanning the gap. CDR3 amino acids: CASSQDSTYEQYF. CDR3 nucleotide sequence: TGCGCCAGCAGCCAAGATAGTACCTACGAGCAGTACTTC.

V and J are TRBV13 and TRBJ2-7; 10 bases are a match to TRBD1. The length of the CDR3 is 15 residues. J was trimmed by 6 bases and V by 4 bases; bases with no gene match: 9. CDR1 PRHDT and CDR2 FYEKMQ come from the germline V gene (reference sequence). As DNA, the CDR3 is TGTGCCAGCAGCTCTGGACAGGGGGGTCCGAGCGAGCAGTACTTC. Residues: CASSSGQGGPSEQYF.

This clonotype occurred once. This sequence joins TRBV27 and TRBJ2-3; 8 bases align to TRBD2. The CDR3 has 14 amino acids. Looked up from germline, CDR1 is MNHEY and CDR2 is SMNVEV (reference sequence). Trimming took 5 bases from V and 0 from J; bases not matched to a gene: 1. The CDR3 sequence is CASSRLASTDTQYF. In DNA form, the CDR3 reads TGTGCCAGCAGTCGACTAGCGAGCACAGATACGCAGTATTTT.

This chain connects TRBV9 to TRBJ2-7, with D unclear. This CDR3 comprises 15 residues. With 0 bases removed from V and 0 bases from J, the gap between germline ends came to 10 bases. Germline assignment: CDR1 SGDLS and CDR2 YYNGEE. The CDR3 DNA reads TGTGCCAGCAGCGTAGGGGATAGCAGCTCCTACGAGCAGTACTTC. Its translation is CASSVGDSSSYEQYF.

The chain uses TRBV5-1 and TRBJ2-1; 7 positions match TRBD1. V gave up 7 bases and J gave up 9 bases; unmatched junction bases: 7. This CDR3 contains 12 residues. Germline values: CDR1 SGHRS, CDR2 YFSETQ. As DNA, the CDR3 is TGCGCCAGCGGATTGACAGGGAGTGAGCAGTTCTTC. Encoded protein: CASGLTGSEQFF.

This chain uses TRBV6-5 with TRBJ2-3; D gene ambiguous. The V and J ends lost 1 base and 2 bases respectively, with 4 bases between them. The CDR3 is 13 amino acids. CDR1 is MNHEY, CDR2 SVGAGI, per germline. CDR3 nucleotides: TGTGCCAGCAGTTACTTCGACACAGATACGCAGTATTTT. This encodes CASSYFDTDTQYF.

The chain links TRBV14 to TRBJ2-1, with 7 bases matching TRBD2. CDR3 length: 15 residues. Germline V gene data show CDR1 as SGHDN and CDR2 as FVKESK. The ends lost 0 bases at V and 3 bases at J; junction bases unmatched: 2. CDR3 sequence (DNA): TGTGCCAGCAGCCAAGAAGGGGACTACTACAATGAGCAGTTCTTC. Translation gives CASSQEGDYYNEQFF.

The rearrangement joins TRBV27 to TRBJ1-2, with D maybe TRBD1 (5 bases). V shed 5 bases and J shed 8 bases, with 24 bases lying between them. CDR1 is MNHEY, CDR2 SMNVEV, per germline (reference sequence). The CDR3 loop spans 16 amino acids. CDR3 region: CASSPMASGGERGYTF. CDR3 DNA sequence: TGTGCCAGCAGTCCCATGGCCAGCGGGGGAGAGCGCGGCTACACCTTC.

The chain carries TRBV11-3 and TRBJ1-2; 7 bases are a match to TRBD1. V gave up 5 bases and J gave up 3 bases; unmatched junction bases: 12. Germline V CDR1 and CDR2: SGHNT, YENEEA. This CDR3 region has 16 residues. This chain's CDR3 is CASSVPGTAFDYGYTF. CDR3 DNA: TGTGCCAGCAGCGTTCCCGGGACAGCCTTTGACTATGGCTACACCTTC.

This chain links TRBV27 with TRBJ1-1, with no clear D. CDR3 length: 17 residues. Germline values: CDR1 MNHEY, CDR2 SMNVEV (reference sequence). V was trimmed by 5 bases and J by 3 bases, leaving 22 bases between them. CDR3 amino acids: CASSPGSGVRTHTEAFF. The DNA of the CDR3 is TGTGCCAGCAGTCCAGGAAGTGGGGTTCGGACGCACACTGAAGCTTTCTTT.

The chain joins TRBV20-1 to TRBJ1-1, with unresolved D. V lost 4 bases, J lost 3 bases, and 3 bases lay in between. The germline CDR1 and CDR2 sequences are DFQATT and SNEGSKA (reference sequence). The CDR3 loop spans 10 amino acids. The CDR3 DNA reads TGCAGTGCTAAGCACACTGAAGCTTTCTTT. Translation gives CSAKHTEAFF.

The chain links TRBV3-1 to TRBJ2-7; D tentatively fits TRBD1 or TRBD2 (5 bases each). CDR3 length equals 18 residues. Germline V gene lookup returns CDR1 LGHDT and CDR2 YNNKEL (reference sequence). Between the trimmed V and J ends, which lost 0 bases and 3 bases, there was a span of 21 bases. The CDR3 DNA reads as TGTGCCAGCAGCCAAGAGGATTCTAGGGACGGTACTGACTACGAGCAGTACTTC. Its protein is CASSQEDSRDGTDYEQYF.

V is TRBV15 and J is TRBJ1-1; unclear D gene. Germline values: CDR1 LNHNV, CDR2 YYDKDF (reference sequence). This CDR3 has 13 residues. V dropped 11 bases and J dropped 4 bases, with 17 bases sitting between them. The CDR3 sequence is CAAAPGRGTEAFF. The CDR3 coding sequence is TGTGCCGCTGCCCCGGGCCGGGGCACTGAAGCTTTCTTT.